This section outlines one T cell receptor (beta chain) sequence together with its context. Its antigen remains unidentified. This specimen belongs to a study of post-analysis software for immune sequencing data. The library was made from cDNA and included unique molecular identifiers. TCRdb processed the PCR reads anew with MiXCR; each CDR3 protein has one entry. The top ten clones hold roughly 6% of a sample with a few hundred thousand distinct CDR3 sequences, under 40% of them seen once. Broader study findings: Included in a set of about 5 TRBV segments more frequent in patients than controls were TRBV5-6, TRBV5-1 and TRBV20-1.

CDR3 length equals 15 residues. Germline V lookup: CDR1 SGDLS, CDR2 YYNGEE. V was cut by 0 bases and J by 2 bases, with 10 bases left in between. The origin of this receptor is a girl aged 2 to 17 with multiple sclerosis. This chain joins TRBV9 and TRBJ2-3, with D possibly being TRBD2 (5 bases). Sequencing was done on a sample of blood. CDR3 amino acids: CASSVVASSTDTQYF. CDR3 in DNA: TGTGCCAGCAGCGTAGTGGCTAGCTCCACAGATACGCAGTATTTT.